A selection of T cell receptor beta chains follows, all from one sample in a study of T cell responses to AZD1222 COVID-19 vaccine. Assay: immunoSEQ multiplex PCR; the TCRdb copy retains only in-frame clones and omits some. The data contain 120,000 or so clones, 80% to 90% of them singletons. The sequences come from peripheral blood, collected on day 0 of AZD1222 vaccination. These receptors were obtained from an adult in good health. Both conserved end residues are part of each CDR3. A D gene is named only where the DNA matches it firmly. The size field is filled for only some rows; it gives once, few, many or a size class.

v_gene	j_gene	d_gene	abundance	CDR3aa	CDR3nt
TRBV5-5	TRBJ2-5	NA	NA	CASSSIPGYGGETQYF	TGTGCCAGCAGCTCCATACCAGGCTATGGCGGAGAGACCCAGTACTTC
TRBV6-4	TRBJ1-6	NA	NA	CASRYSAVYNSPLHF	TGTGCCAGCAGATACAGCGCTGTCTATAATTCACCCCTCCACTTT
TRBV7-2	TRBJ2-2	TRBD2	NA	CASSTRLAGLTGELFF	TGTGCCAGCAGCACCCGACTAGCGGGACTCACCGGGGAGCTGTTTTTT
TRBV7-9	TRBJ1-2	NA	few	CASSLDLVGYGYTF	TGTGCCAGCAGCTTAGATCTCGTAGGGTATGGCTACACCTTC
TRBV6-5	TRBJ2-7	NA	NA	CASTPGRLNYEQYF	TGTGCCAGCACCCCCGGCCGGCTAAACTACGAGCAGTACTTC
TRBV5-8	TRBJ1-5	NA	NA	CASSLRGPGYQPQHF	TGTGCCAGCAGCCTCAGGGGCCCAGGATATCAGCCCCAGCATTTT
TRBV30	TRBJ2-2	TRBD1	NA	CARDRVYTGELFF	TGTGCCAGAGACAGGGTCTACACCGGGGAGCTGTTTTTT
TRBV7-3	TRBJ2-1	TRBD2	few	CASSSTSGGLDEQFF	TGTGCCAGCAGCTCCACTAGCGGGGGGCTCGATGAGCAGTTCTTC
TRBV28	TRBJ1-6	TRBD1	NA	CASSLWGPTGSRNSPLHF	TGTGCCAGCAGTTTATGGGGCCCGACAGGGTCCCGTAATTCACCCCTCCACTTT
TRBV27	TRBJ1-5	NA	NA	CASSLREKSQPQHF	TGTGCCAGCAGTTTGCGGGAAAAAAGTCAGCCCCAGCATTTT
TRBV3-1/TRBV3-2	TRBJ2-3	TRBD2	few	CASSRTSGGYTQYF	TGTGCCAGCAGCCGCACTAGCGGGGGTTATACGCAGTATTTT
TRBV9	TRBJ2-3	TRBD2	NA	CASSVWLAGGTDTQYF	TGTGCCAGCAGCGTATGGCTAGCGGGGGGCACAGATACGCAGTATTTT
TRBV6-2/TRBV6-3	TRBJ2-1	NA	NA	CASSSGLLSYNEQFF	TGTGCCAGCAGTTCGGGACTCCTCTCCTACAATGAGCAGTTCTTC
TRBV9	TRBJ2-2	NA	NA	CASSVVWGTENTGELFF	TGTGCCAGCAGCGTAGTTTGGGGGACGGAGAACACCGGGGAGCTGTTTTTT
TRBV6-5	TRBJ1-2	TRBD1	NA	CASTPTGRGNGYTF	TGTGCCAGCACTCCGACAGGGAGAGGAAATGGCTACACCTTC
TRBV18	TRBJ1-1	NA	NA	CASSQMNTEAFF	TGTGCCAGCTCACAGATGAACACTGAAGCTTTCTTT
TRBV7-2	TRBJ1-1	TRBD1	NA	CASSLSGGTTEAFF	TGTGCCAGCAGCTTGTCAGGGGGGACCACTGAAGCTTTCTTT
TRBV9	TRBJ1-1	TRBD1	NA	CASSRGQGASTEAFF	TGTGCCAGCAGCCGGGGCCAGGGGGCGAGCACTGAAGCTTTCTTT
TRBV10-3	TRBJ2-1	TRBD1	NA	CAISPGTGEDEQFF	TGTGCCATCAGCCCCGGGACAGGGGAGGATGAGCAGTTCTTC
TRBV6-1	TRBJ2-3	NA	NA	CASSEAKGHTDTQYF	TGTGCCAGCAGTGAAGCCAAGGGTCACACAGATACGCAGTATTTT
TRBV7-8	TRBJ1-5	NA	NA	CASRPDSDNQPQHF	TGTGCCAGCAGACCGGACAGTGATAATCAGCCCCAGCATTTT
TRBV7-6	TRBJ2-2	NA	NA	CASSFRGAGTGELFF	TGTGCCAGCAGCTTCCGTGGCGCCGGAACCGGGGAGCTGTTTTTT
TRBV7-2	TRBJ2-5	TRBD1	NA	CASSSRGQQTQYF	TGTGCCAGCAGCTCCAGGGGGCAACAGACCCAGTACTTC
TRBV5-1	TRBJ2-7	TRBD2	NA	CASSTLLAGDRYEQYF	TGCGCCAGCAGCACCTTATTAGCGGGAGACCGCTACGAGCAGTACTTC
TRBV5-6	TRBJ1-1	NA	NA	CASSLYGGQNTEAFF	TGTGCCAGCAGCTTGTATGGGGGGCAGAACACTGAAGCTTTCTTT
TRBV4-3	TRBJ2-3	TRBD2	few	CASGRLAGNTDTQYF	TGCGCCAGCGGGAGACTAGCGGGGAACACAGATACGCAGTATTTT
TRBV7-9	TRBJ2-6	NA	NA	CASGYRGPGANVLTF	TGTGCCAGCGGTTATAGAGGCCCTGGGGCCAACGTCCTGACTTTC
TRBV12-5	TRBJ1-4	NA	NA	CASGLTDSNEKLFF	TGTGCTAGTGGTTTGACTGATTCTAATGAAAAACTGTTTTTT
TRBV7-2	TRBJ1-3	NA	few	CASSLGFGLSGFSGNTIYF	TGTGCCAGCAGCTTAGGGTTTGGGTTAAGTGGATTCTCTGGAAACACCATATATTTT
TRBV25-1	TRBJ2-3	NA	NA	CASSVRASSDTQYF	TGTGCCAGCAGTGTCCGGGCCTCGTCAGATACGCAGTATTTT
TRBV18	TRBJ1-5	TRBD1	NA	CASSPGQGNTGQPQHF	TGTGCCAGCTCACCGGGACAGGGAAATACGGGTCAGCCCCAGCATTTT
TRBV5-1	TRBJ1-2	NA	NA	CASSLQGRYTF	TGCGCCAGCAGCTTACAGGGCAGGTACACCTTC
TRBV7-9	TRBJ1-1	TRBD1	NA	CASSSQGAGTEAFF	TGTGCCAGCAGCAGTCAGGGGGCAGGGACTGAAGCTTTCTTT